Below, 24 T cell receptor beta chains from the same sample are listed, as sequenced in a study of a mutant IDH1 vaccine in newly diagnosed glioma. Time point described: week 11, during vaccination. It was 300 ug of mutant IDH1 20-mer peptide that made up each vaccine dose, given with topical imiquimod. Their antigens remain unidentified. TCRdb keeps only in-frame clones here, not all; method: immunoSEQ multiplex PCR. The sample records about 62,000 clones, about 89% being singletons. Sequencing used PBMCs, obtained from a glioma patient whose treatment included an IDH1 peptide vaccine. These receptors were taken from a man in his forties with glioma.

This chain uses TRBV4-3 with TRBJ2-2, with D maybe TRBD1 (6 bases). Germline lookup yields CDR1 LGHNA and CDR2 YSLEER. The CDR3 extends over 15 amino acids. V was cut by 1 base and J by 6 bases, with 12 bases left in between. The CDR3 protein is CASSQVGGFAGELFF. Written as DNA, the CDR3 is TGCGCCAGCAGCCAAGTAGGGGGTTTTGCCGGGGAGCTGTTTTTT.

J is TRBJ2-5 and V is TRBV7-2; D is perhaps TRBD1 (5 bases). Germline lookup yields CDR1 SGHTA and CDR2 FQGNSA. The V end was cut by 1 base, the J end by 5 bases, with 14 bases between. This CDR3 contains 15 residues. The CDR3 DNA sequence: TGTGCCAGCAGCTTAGTAACAGGAAAGGAGGAGACCCAGTACTTC. Encoded protein: CASSLVTGKEETQYF.

CDR3 DNA sequence: TGTGCCAGCAGTGACTCTCGGACTAGCGGGTCCCGGGAGCAGTTCTTC. Amino acids: CASSDSRTSGSREQFF. V gene TRBV6-4 combines with J gene TRBJ2-1; TRBD2 aligns across 11 bases. Germline CDR1 MRHNA, CDR2 SNTAGT. There are 16 residues in the CDR3. V lost 0 bases, J lost 10 bases, and 8 bases stayed unmatched.

The V gene is TRBV29-1, the J gene TRBJ2-7; the match to TRBD1 covers 9 bases. Germline V CDR1 and CDR2: SQVTM, ANQGSEA. Germline trimming cut 3 bases from V and 4 bases from J; bases unmatched to any gene: 1. The CDR3 length is 12 residues. CDR3: CSVEDRGYEQYF. DNA for the CDR3: TGCAGCGTTGAGGACAGGGGTTACGAGCAGTACTTC.

The chain has TRBV7-9 and TRBJ2-1; tentatively, D is TRBD1 or TRBD2 (7 bases each). Looked up from germline, CDR1 is SEHNR and CDR2 is FQNEAQ (reference sequence). CDR3 length: 16 amino acids. V was clipped by 2 bases and J by 7 bases, with 18 bases between them. CDR3: CASSLSQGGPRNEQFF. The CDR3 nucleotides read TGTGCCAGCAGCTTAAGCCAGGGGGGGCCTCGAAATGAGCAGTTCTTC. The full variable domain, its missing parts supplied by reference TRBV7-9 and TRBJ2-1, is DTGVSQNPRHKITKRGQNVTFRCDPISEHNRLYWYRQTLGQGPEFLTYFQNEAQLEKSRLLSDRFSAERPKGSFSTLEIQRTEQGDSAMYLCASSLSQGGPRNEQFFGPGTRLTVL.

The chain carries TRBV7-9 and TRBJ1-6; no definite D call. Trimming removed 2 bases from V and 6 bases from J, with 2 bases in between. In germline, CDR1 is SEHNR, CDR2 FQNEAQ (reference sequence). This CDR3 region has 12 residues. CDR3: CASSLRNSPLHF. The CDR3 coding sequence is TGTGCCAGCAGCTTACGTAATTCACCCCTCCACTTT. The whole variable domain, remainder taken from reference TRBV7-9 and TRBJ1-6, is DTGVSQNPRHKITKRGQNVTFRCDPISEHNRLYWYRQTLGQGPEFLTYFQNEAQLEKSRLLSDRFSAERPKGSFSTLEIQRTEQGDSAMYLCASSLRNSPLHFGNGTRLTVT.

The rearrangement links TRBV28 to TRBJ1-2; perhaps TRBD1 as D (6 bases). The V end lost 4 bases, the J end lost 6 bases, and 12 bases lay between the germline ends. The CDR3 loop spans 13 amino acids. From germline, CDR1 is MDHEN and CDR2 SYDVKM. The CDR3 DNA reads TGTGCCAGCAGTTCAAAGGGGGTCCATGGCTACACCTTC. It is translated as CASSSKGVHGYTF.

This rearrangement joins TRBV18 to TRBJ1-5, with a possible D match to TRBD1 (5 bases). Trimming cost V 3 bases and J 5 bases, with 11 bases left between them. The V gene's germline CDR1 is KGHSH and CDR2 LQKENI. The CDR3 loop spans 14 amino acids. The CDR3 reads CASSPLLGDQPQHF. The CDR3, as DNA: TGTGCCAGCTCACCCTTGCTGGGGGATCAGCCCCAGCATTTT.

This rearrangement joins TRBV5-5 to TRBJ1-4; 9 nucleotides line up with TRBD1. Germline V gene sequence: CDR1 SGHKS, CDR2 YYEKEE (reference sequence). V lost 1 base and J lost 5; bases outside the gene matches: 9. The CDR3 length is 17 residues. Here the CDR3 DNA reads TGTGCCAGCAGCTTGTCATGGGCCGGGACAGGGAATGAAAAACTGTTTTTT. Translation gives CASSLSWAGTGNEKLFF.

The chain couples TRBV7-9 to TRBJ2-5; no clear D. The CDR3 loop spans 13 amino acids. V gave up 5 bases and J gave up 1 base, with 8 bases separating them. Germline lookup yields CDR1 SEHNR and CDR2 FQNEAQ (reference sequence). The CDR3 protein is CASSLHPQETQYF. As DNA, the CDR3 is TGTGCCAGCAGCCTACACCCCCAAGAGACCCAGTACTTC.

The chain links TRBV5-6 to TRBJ2-7; 12 positions agree with TRBD2. This CDR3 is 16 amino acids long. V lost 7 bases and J lost 0; bases outside the gene matches: 8. Germline V CDR1 and CDR2: SGHDT, YYEEEE. This CDR3 is CASGLAGSRSSYEQYF. The CDR3 DNA reads TGTGCCAGCGGACTAGCGGGATCTCGGAGCTCCTACGAGCAGTACTTC.

The gene calls are TRBV6-5 and TRBJ2-7; D gene uncertain. V dropped 5 bases and J dropped 2 bases, with 13 bases sitting between them. The CDR3 runs 14 residues. Per germline, CDR1 MNHEY and CDR2 SVGAGI. This CDR3 reads CASSTSRRTYEQYF. The CDR3 nucleotides read TGTGCCAGCAGTACATCCAGACGGACCTACGAGCAGTACTTC.

The chain employs TRBV27 and TRBJ1-1, with TRBD1 identical over 7 bases. Germline assignment: CDR1 MNHEY and CDR2 SMNVEV (reference sequence). The ends lost 5 bases at V and 1 base at J; junction bases unmatched: 7. The CDR3 spans 15 residues. The CDR3 sequence: CASSPRQGRNTEAFF. CDR3 coding DNA: TGTGCCAGCAGTCCTCGACAGGGTAGGAACACTGAAGCTTTCTTT.

This rearrangement joins TRBV4-2 to TRBJ1-4; D might be TRBD1 (5 bases). Deletions cut 1 base from V and 8 bases from J, with 23 bases between. From germline, CDR1 is LGHNA and CDR2 YNFKEQ. The CDR3 is made up of 18 amino acids. The CDR3 loop is CASSQGPVIAGVLEKLFF. The CDR3 DNA reads TGTGCCAGCAGCCAAGGCCCTGTCATTGCGGGGGTATTGGAAAAACTGTTTTTT.

The chain combines TRBV28 with TRBJ1-3, with 9 positions matching TRBD1. This CDR3 has 15 residues. The J segment lost 4 bases and the V segment lost 6 bases, leaving 7 bases of the junction unmatched. Looked up from germline, CDR1 is MDHEN and CDR2 is SYDVKM. The CDR3 region is CASSPWTGEGNTIYF. The CDR3 DNA follows: TGTGCCAGCAGCCCCTGGACAGGGGAAGGAAACACCATATATTTT. The full variable domain, with the rest looked up from reference TRBV28 and TRBJ1-3, is DVKVTQSSRYLVKRTGEKVFLECVQDMDHENMFWYRQDPGLGLRLIYFSYDVKMKEKGDIPEGYSVSREKKERFSLILESASTNQTSMYLCASSPWTGEGNTIYFGEGSWLTVV.

The V gene is TRBV4-1, the J gene TRBJ1-1; no firm D call. The CDR3 totals 14 residues. Per germline, CDR1 MGHRA and CDR2 YSYEKL. The ends were cut back, 3 bases at V and 0 bases at J, with 8 bases in the middle. DNA of the CDR3: TGCGCCAGCAGCCAGCAGGTGCTGAACACTGAAGCTTTCTTT. Protein: CASSQQVLNTEAFF.

The chain is built from TRBV9 and TRBJ1-3; TRBD1 matches at 12 bases. J was trimmed by 7 bases and V by 3 bases; bases with no gene match: 2. Germline V gene data show CDR1 as SGDLS and CDR2 as YYNGEE. The CDR3 loop spans 14 amino acids. In DNA form, the CDR3 reads TGTGCCAGCAGCGCCGGGACAGGGGGCAACACCATATATTTT. Amino acid sequence: CASSAGTGGNTIYF.

The V call is TRBV7-8, the J call TRBJ2-1; unclear D gene. This CDR3 region has 15 residues. The germline V and J ends were trimmed by 2 bases and 6 bases, with 14 bases remaining between them. Germline CDR1 and CDR2: SGHVS and FQNEAQ. CDR3 sequence reads: CASSLWVGGANEQFF. CDR3 nucleotide sequence: TGTGCCAGCAGCTTATGGGTTGGCGGCGCCAATGAGCAGTTCTTC. Drawing the rest from reference TRBV7-8 and TRBJ2-1, the complete variable domain is GAGVSQSPRYKVAKRGQDVALRCDPISGHVSLFWYQQALGQGPEFLTYFQNEAQLDKSGLPSDRFFAERPEGSVSTLKIQRTQQEDSAVYLCASSLWVGGANEQFFGPGTRLTVL.

The chain uses TRBV19 and TRBJ2-5; TRBD2 matches at 7 bases. Germline trimming cut 0 bases from V and 7 bases from J; bases unmatched to any gene: 5. The CDR3 runs to 14 residues. The germline V gene encodes CDR1 LNHDA and CDR2 SQIVND (reference sequence). The CDR3 DNA reads as TGTGCCAGTAGTATAGATCTAGGGAGGGTGACCCAGTACTTC. It specifies CASSIDLGRVTQYF.

V usage is TRBV29-1 and J usage is TRBJ2-7; 9 positions match TRBD1. With 6 bases clipped from V and 5 bases from J, the junction kept 5 bases outside the gene matches. The CDR3 extends over 12 amino acids. Germline V gene sequence: CDR1 SQVTM, CDR2 ANQGSEA. The CDR3 reads CSVRQGGHEQYF. The CDR3 bases are TGCAGCGTCCGACAGGGGGGCCACGAGCAGTACTTC.

V and J are TRBV11-2 and TRBJ2-2; a weak D match, TRBD1 (6 bases). The V end was cut by 4 bases, the J end by 7 bases, with 10 bases between. Per the germline V gene, CDR1 is SGHAT and CDR2 is FQNNGV. There are 13 residues in the CDR3. The CDR3 coding sequence is TGTGCCAGCAGCTACAGGGCCGGCGGGGAGCTGTTTTTT. Its protein is CASSYRAGGELFF. The variable domain in full, completed from reference TRBV11-2 and TRBJ2-2, reads EAGVAQSPRYKIIEKRQSVAFWCNPISGHATLYWYQQILGQGPKLLIQFQNNGVVDDSQLPKDRFSAERLKGVDSTLKIQPAKLEDSAVYLCASSYRAGGELFFGEGSRLTVL.

The CDR3 bases are TGCGCCAGCAGCTTGGACGGAGGTACGACTAGCCCGTTCTTC. Translation gives CASSLDGGTTSPFF. The V call is TRBV5-1, the J call TRBJ2-1, with 7 bases identical to TRBD2. CDR1 is SGHRS and CDR2 is YFSETQ in the germline V gene. With V trimmed by 0 bases and J by 15 bases, 12 bases remained unmatched. This CDR3 is built from 14 residues.

In nucleotides, the CDR3 is TGTGCCAGCAGTTCGGCCAGGGTAATCAACAATGAGCAGTTCTTC. It yields the protein CASSSARVINNEQFF. This chain links TRBV28 with TRBJ2-1; possible D gene TRBD1, 5 bases. Per the germline V gene, CDR1 is MDHEN and CDR2 is SYDVKM. The CDR3 extends over 15 amino acids. V lost 4 bases and J 5 bases, leaving 15 bases between the germline ends.

The V call is TRBV5-1, the J call TRBJ2-1, with TRBD1 matching over 9 bases. Germline CDR1 is SGHRS and CDR2 is YFSETQ. V was pared by 1 base and J by 3 bases, with 2 bases of the junction left unmatched. The CDR3 totals 15 residues. The CDR3 DNA sequence: TGCGCCAGCAGCTTGCCGGGACAGGGCTACAATGAGCAGTTCTTC. Amino acids: CASSLPGQGYNEQFF.